These T cell receptor beta chains were read from a single sample in a study of beta chain features in type 1 diabetes. Profiled with immunoSEQ multiplex PCR; TCRdb holds only in-frame clones, not every one. This sample has under 350,000 clones, with around 22% found just once. The sample consisted of naive CD4+ T cells from blood. The receptor source for this set is a woman in her twenties or thirties with type 1 diabetes. Both conserved end residues are part of each CDR3.

v_call	cdr3_aa
TRBV2	CASSPGGQPQHF
TRBV5-1	CASSLVIAGATYEQYF
TRBV4-1	CASSHPGQGETQYF
TRBV29-1	CSVEIWQGSTDTQYF
TRBV28	CASSSPFRASGKGYTF
TRBV29-1	CSVLAEVAERRLNEQFF
TRBV2	CASIRLESNTEAFF
TRBV7-2	CASSPQRVEAFF
TRBV5-1	CASSLVSGPVDGSEQYF
TRBV18	CASSNGQGTGANVLTF
TRBV4-2	CASSQDSGTGNVHEQYF
TRBV5-1	CASSLTEETQYF
TRBV4-1	CASSRPGGLPYNEQFF
TRBV4-1	CASSQPGTSAYEQYF
TRBV10-3	CAISESSETQYF
TRBV30	CAWSVGQGLDTIYF